What follows are 7 T cell receptor beta chains derived from one specimen sequenced in a study of blood T cells in healthy people across ages. PCR was performed a second time for about 7 to 12 cycles using a sample-barcoded 5' primer and a J-beta primer mix. TCRdb re-analysed the 5' RACE reads in MiXCR, keeping a single row per CDR3 protein. Of over a million distinct CDR3 sequences listed, over 35% are singletons. Sequenced: blood. The receptors here all came from a woman between 55 and 75 years old in good health.

This clonotype was counted ten times or more. This rearrangement joins TRBV4-2 to TRBJ2-7, with 9 positions matching TRBD2. V gave up 0 bases and J gave up 5 bases; unmatched junction bases: 14. CDR1 and CDR2 (germline): LGHNA, YNFKEQ. CDR3 length: 18 residues. CDR3 DNA: TGTGCCAGCAGCCAAGAACTCGCGGGAGGGCCGTTTTTCCACGAGCAGTACTTC. Translating it yields CASSQELAGGPFFHEQYF.

The chain joins TRBV20-1 to TRBJ1-5, with D tentatively TRBD1 (6 bases). CDR3 length: 15 residues. The V gene lost 5 bases and the J gene lost 1 base, with 15 bases spanning the gap. The V gene's germline CDR1 is DFQATT and CDR2 SNEGSKA (reference sequence). In nucleotides, the CDR3 is TGCAGTGCTCCGATGGGGGGCCGGAGCAATCAGCCCCAGCATTTT. The encoded protein is CSAPMGGRSNQPQHF.

This clonotype was detected only a few times. The chain has TRBV7-2 and TRBJ2-3; 8 positions agree with TRBD2. The CDR3 loop spans 13 amino acids. J lost 8 bases, V lost 5 bases, and 6 bases had no gene match. Germline loops: CDR1 SGHTA, CDR2 FQGNSA. For the CDR3, the DNA is TGTGCCAGCAGCCCCGCCCGGGGGGGTACGCAGTATTTT. It translates to CASSPARGGTQYF.

The gene calls are TRBV7-7 and TRBJ2-1; 13 bases fit TRBD2. The CDR3 covers 15 residues. The V gene's germline CDR1 is SSHAT and CDR2 FNYEAQ (reference sequence). V was pared by 5 bases and J by 8 bases, with 6 bases of the junction left unmatched. The CDR3 reads CASSRGLAGWDEQFF. The CDR3 DNA reads TGTGCCAGCAGCAGGGGACTAGCGGGATGGGATGAGCAGTTCTTC.

Here the CDR3 DNA reads TGTGCCAGCAGTCCGGGAGGTTCTGAGGCCAAAAACATTCAGTACTTC. It yields the protein CASSPGGSEAKNIQYF. The V and J genes are TRBV28 and TRBJ2-4, with TRBD2 matching over 7 bases. V lost 5 bases to trimming and J lost 1 base; unmatched junction nucleotides: 8. CDR1 and CDR2 (germline): MDHEN, SYDVKM. CDR3 size: 16 residues.

This clonotype appeared a few times. The V call is TRBV11-1, the J call TRBJ2-1; D is uncertain. The CDR3 extends over 14 amino acids. CDR1 is SGHAT, CDR2 FQDESV, per germline (reference sequence). Trimming left V 4 bases short and J 0 bases short, with 7 bases between. CDR3 sequence reads: CASSSYGSYNEQFF. The CDR3 nucleotides read TGTGCCAGCAGCTCATACGGCTCCTACAATGAGCAGTTCTTC.

J is TRBJ2-7 and V is TRBV5-5; 10 nucleotides match TRBD2. Germline V gene sequence: CDR1 SGHKS, CDR2 YYEKEE (reference sequence). J gave up 7 bases and V 3 bases, and 10 bases lay outside the gene matches. The CDR3 contains 15 residues. CDR3 nucleotides: TGTGCCAGCAGCTCGAGCGGGAGGGAAACCAATGAGCAGTACTTC. Its protein is CASSSSGRETNEQYF.